This T cell receptor beta chain is from a study of identical twins. TCRdb ran MiXCR on the 5' RACE reads and lists one entry per CDR3 protein. This table has around 1.7 million distinct CDR3 sequences, roughly a third appearing once. This clonotype was seen a few times. This CDR3 has 13 residues. Germline V gene data show CDR1 as LGHNA and CDR2 as YNFKEQ. Trimming took off 1 base at V and 7 bases at J, with 8 bases between the two ends. The rearrangement joins TRBV4-2 to TRBJ2-1; D is unresolved. What was sequenced was cord blood. The sequence was obtained from a newborn girl in good health. The CDR3, as DNA: TGTGCCAGCAGCCAAGTGGGCATAAATGAGCAGTTCTTC. Protein product: CASSQVGINEQFF.